These 19 T cell receptor beta chains originate from one sample sequenced in a study of T cells expressing NK-cell markers. TCRdb reprocessed the 5' RACE reads; each CDR3 protein has one entry and no DNA is given. This sample's clone table lists about 460,000 distinct CDR3 sequences. Material for sequencing was blood T cells: a sorted CD56 or NKG2C T cell subset, CD4+ or CD8+ T cells, or bulk PBMC T cells (not recorded which). All receptors come from a woman between 50 and 59 years old in good health.

The J gene is TRBJ1-2, the V gene TRBV20-1; TCRdb names TRBD1, which stays unverified in the absence of DNA. CDR1 is DFQATT, CDR2 SNEGSKA, per germline (reference sequence). The CDR3 extends over 13 amino acids. CDR3 region: CSARGGFDSGYTF.

This chain links TRBV10-3 with TRBJ1-4. The germline V gene has CDR1 ENHRY and CDR2 SYGVKD. This CDR3 is built from 13 residues. The CDR3: CAISEPRNEKLFF.

The CDR3 protein is CSARGSGSADTQYF. The gene calls are TRBV20-1 and TRBJ2-3; as DNA is missing, the TRBD2 call by TCRdb cannot be tested. Germline CDR1 and CDR2: DFQATT and SNEGSKA (reference sequence). The CDR3 sequence is 14 residues long.

The CDR3 region is CASSVAGIGTEQYF. The chain links TRBV9 to TRBJ2-7; as DNA is missing, the TRBD1 call by TCRdb cannot be tested. This CDR3 has 14 amino acids. Germline loops: CDR1 SGDLS, CDR2 YYNGEE.

This chain uses TRBV12-3 or TRBV12-4 with TRBJ2-2; TCRdb picks TRBD1, but there is no DNA to check that call. CDR3 size: 18 residues. This CDR3 is CASSLEAGLGGLTGELFF.

The rearrangement links TRBV4-1 to TRBJ2-4. Germline V lookup: CDR1 MGHRA, CDR2 YSYEKL. The CDR3 has 14 residues. The CDR3 sequence: CASSPIPAKNIQYF.

V gene TRBV12-3 or TRBV12-4 combines with J gene TRBJ2-5; with no DNA, the TCRdb D assignment of TRBD2 cannot be verified. The CDR3 consists of 16 residues. CDR3 region: CASSLRGLAGGETQYF.

V usage is TRBV5-1 and J usage is TRBJ2-5. CDR3 length equals 14 residues. The germline V gene encodes CDR1 SGHRS and CDR2 YFSETQ. CDR3 protein: CASSLPTQQETQYF.

This chain uses TRBV21-1 with TRBJ2-1; the D call of TRBD2 rests on TCRdb alone, since no DNA is present to check it. TRBV21-1 is annotated as a pseudogene. This CDR3 is 15 amino acids long. This CDR3 is CASTPWGEGRNEQFF.

The V gene is TRBV20-1, the J gene TRBJ2-3; without DNA, the TCRdb call of TRBD2 cannot be checked. Germline lookup yields CDR1 DFQATT and CDR2 SNEGSKA (reference sequence). The CDR3 is made up of 18 amino acids. CDR3 in amino acids: CSARDWTSGAGARDTQYF.

This chain joins TRBV2 and TRBJ1-1; the TCRdb D gene call, TRBD1, has no DNA to confirm it. This CDR3 is built from 13 residues. Germline values: CDR1 SNHLY, CDR2 FYNNEI. This chain's CDR3 is CASSAQGGGGAFF.

The V gene is TRBV6-5, the J gene TRBJ1-1. The germline CDR1 and CDR2 sequences are MNHEY and SVGAGI. CDR3 length equals 12 residues. CDR3 in amino acids: CASTSTDTEAFF.

The chain links TRBV5-1 to TRBJ2-6. CDR3 length equals 16 residues. CDR1 and CDR2 (germline): SGHRS, YFSETQ. The CDR3: CASSLNEATGANVLTF. Combining the CDR3 with reference TRBV5-1 and TRBJ2-6 gives the whole variable domain KAGVTQTPRYLIKTRGQQVTLSCSPISGHRSVSWYQQTPGQGLQFLFEYFSETQRNKGNFPGRFSGRQFSNSRSEMNVSTLELGDSALYLCASSLNEATGANVLTFGAGSRLTVL.

The CDR3 spells CASSKVRQRDNEQFF. V usage is TRBV21-1 and J usage is TRBJ2-1; TCRdb calls TRBD1, which cannot be checked without DNA. TRBV21-1 has pseudogene status. The CDR3 sequence is 15 residues long.

The rearrangement joins TRBV30 to TRBJ1-4; the D call from TCRdb, TRBD1, cannot be confirmed without DNA. The CDR3 is 14 residues long. Germline V gene data show CDR1 as GTSNPN and CDR2 as SVGIG (reference sequence). The CDR3 region is CAWSFDRPHEKLFF.

This chain joins TRBV7-9 and TRBJ2-5. Looked up from germline, CDR1 is SEHNR and CDR2 is FQNEAQ (reference sequence). This CDR3 comprises 15 residues. The CDR3 protein is CASSSGVGFQETQYF.

The V gene is TRBV12-3 or TRBV12-4, the J gene TRBJ1-1. The CDR3 extends over 14 amino acids. The CDR3 loop reads CASSQTASRTEAFF.

V is TRBV3-1 and J is TRBJ1-2; the TRBD1 assignment by TCRdb is unverifiable without DNA. The CDR3 length is 16 residues. Germline V gene data show CDR1 as LGHDT and CDR2 as YNNKEL (reference sequence). The CDR3 loop is CASSPAWQTGEDGYTF.

The V gene is TRBV12-3 or TRBV12-4, the J gene TRBJ2-3. The CDR3 extends over 14 amino acids. CDR3 loop: CASSFDRYTGTQYF.